This T cell receptor (beta chain) was identified in a study of T-cell memory formation after mild COVID-19. Study-wide results and limits: There were some responding clones in pre-infection memory, which suggested that cross-reactive memory had joined. Later expanders leaned toward CD4+, whereas clones contracting from day 15 to 85 were balanced CD4/CD8.

Employing constant-segment primers, 5'RACE generated TCR alpha and TCR beta cDNA libraries bearing sample barcodes and UMIs. TCRdb redid the calling of the 5' RACE reads with MiXCR, one entry per CDR3 protein. The sample includes hundreds of thousands of distinct CDR3 sequences, 25% of them seen just once. This clonotype was seen only a few times. Its specificity is not known. The sequence was obtained from an adult woman who had mild COVID-19 (a few samples of this study predate the infection). Cell type and time point are not known. The specimen was PBMCs or a T cell subset sorted from them (not recorded which).

For the CDR3, the DNA is TGTGCCTCCCTTTTGAGCGGGGTACAAAATGAGCAGTTCTTC. Translation: CASLLSGVQNEQFF. This rearrangement joins TRBV12-3 or TRBV12-4 to TRBJ2-1, with 7 bases matching TRBD2. This CDR3 contains 14 residues. After removal of 11 bases from V and 7 bases from J, the junction contained 14 bases not matched to a gene.